This T cell receptor (beta chain) was found in a study of CD4+ T cells in melanoma. TCRdb's table, derived via immunoSEQ multiplex PCR, lists solely in-frame clones and lacks some. Altogether over 8,000 clones are present, around 71% being singletons, with the ten largest covering 15% to 20%. The CDR3 covers 15 residues. Trimming removed 1 base at V and 2 bases at J, with 7 bases between. The germline V gene has CDR1 SGDLS and CDR2 YYNGEE. This TCR was sampled from a human donor with melanoma. The sequenced sample consisted of cells from a culture (not recorded whether cultured in vitro). The gene calls are TRBV9 and TRBJ1-6, with D perhaps matching TRBD1 (5 bases). CDR3 region: CASSVQGAYNSPLHF. The DNA of the CDR3 is TGTGCCAGCAGCGTACAGGGCGCCTATAATTCACCCCTCCACTTT. Supplemented by reference TRBV9 and TRBJ1-6, the full variable domain reads DSGVTQTPKHLITATGQRVTLRCSPRSGDLSVYWYQQSLDQGLQFLIQYYNGEERAKGNILERFSAQQFPDLHSELNLSSLELGDSALYFCASSVQGAYNSPLHFGNGTRLTVT.